The 11 T cell receptor beta chains in this list originate from one sample, sequenced in a study of T cells after yellow fever vaccination. TCRdb ran MiXCR on the 5' RACE reads and lists one entry per CDR3 protein. The sample consists of roughly 330,000 distinct CDR3 sequences, roughly 7% of them appearing once. The sample here was PBMCs, taken roughly 45 days after the first yellow fever vaccination. The source of these receptors is a young man who received the YFV17D yellow fever vaccine.

This clonotype came up a few times. DNA of the CDR3: TGTGCCAGCAGCCTGGATACACAGGGGCTTCAGCCCCAGCATTTT. It translates to CASSLDTQGLQPQHF. The chain links TRBV11-2 to TRBJ1-5; 7 nucleotides match TRBD1. Germline loops: CDR1 SGHAT, CDR2 FQNNGV. This CDR3 is 15 amino acids long. V shed 5 bases and J 6 bases; nucleotides not matched to a gene: 10.

The rearrangement joins TRBV5-1 to TRBJ1-1, with D maybe TRBD1 (5 bases). Per germline, CDR1 SGHRS and CDR2 YFSETQ. The CDR3 totals 14 residues. V lost 2 bases to trimming and J lost 6 bases, with 14 bases between them. DNA of the CDR3: TGCGCCAGCAGCTTAGACAGCCCCAGGTCTGAAGCTTTCTTT. As protein: CASSLDSPRSEAFF.

This clonotype was seen many times. The chain recombines TRBV7-2 with TRBJ2-5; 7 nucleotides align to TRBD2. The V gene's germline CDR1 is SGHTA and CDR2 FQGNSA. The length of the CDR3 is 14 residues. V lost 5 bases and J lost 4; bases outside the gene matches: 7. CDR3: CASSTGLGIETQYF. The DNA of the CDR3 is TGTGCCAGCAGCACCGGACTAGGTATAGAGACCCAGTACTTC.

Only a few counts were recorded for this clonotype. The chain joins TRBV5-1 to TRBJ2-4, with a tentative D call TRBD1 (6 bases). From germline, CDR1 is SGHRS and CDR2 YFSETQ. This CDR3 region has 12 residues. V was trimmed by 2 bases and J by 10 bases, leaving 10 bases between them. Here the CDR3 DNA reads TGCGCCAGCAGCTTTGAGGGGGATATTCAGTACTTC. This codes for CASSFEGDIQYF.

This clonotype was counted many times. This CDR3 reads CASSQSRKETQYF. CDR3 in DNA: TGCGCCAGCAGTCAATCGAGGAAAGAGACCCAGTACTTC. J is TRBJ2-5 and V is TRBV23-1, with D unclear. TRBV23-1 is given ORF status, its function remaining uncertain. CDR3 size: 13 residues. Trimming removed 0 bases from V and 3 bases from J, with 5 bases in between.

With regard to this clonotype: An end of the junction does not agree with germline; a read error may underlie this. The chain couples TRBV6-5 to TRBJ1-2; tentative D call: TRBD1 (5 bases). Germline-derived CDR1 and CDR2 are MNHEY and SVGAGI. This CDR3 comprises 16 residues. The CDR3, as DNA: TGTACCAGCAGTTACTCGAGTATACGACAGAACTATGGCTACACCTTC. The encoded protein is CTSSYSSIRQNYGYTF.

The genes are TRBV7-2 and TRBJ2-1; D possibly corresponds to TRBD2 (6 bases). V was shortened by 7 bases and J by 1 base, with 14 bases between the two germline ends. The CDR3 is made up of 15 amino acids. Germline lookup yields CDR1 SGHTA and CDR2 FQGNSA. CDR3 residues: CASTPGTLSYNEQFF. In DNA, the CDR3 is TGTGCCAGCACCCCGGGGACTCTTTCCTACAATGAGCAGTTCTTC.

This rearrangement joins TRBV18 to TRBJ2-7; 7 nucleotides agree with TRBD1. CDR3 size: 13 residues. Germline V gene lookup returns CDR1 KGHSH and CDR2 LQKENI. The V segment lost 4 bases and the J segment 7 bases; nucleotides outside the gene matches: 7. In nucleotides, the CDR3 is TGTGCCAGCTCACTACACAGGGGTGGAGAGCAGTACTTC. Translation: CASSLHRGGEQYF. Drawing the rest from reference TRBV18 and TRBJ2-7, the complete variable domain is NAGVMQNPRHLVRRRGQEARLRCSPMKGHSHVYWYRQLPEEGLKFMVYLQKENIIDESGMPKERFSAEFPKEGPSILRIQQVVRGDSAAYFCASSLHRGGEQYFGPGTRLTVT.

This clonotype was seen many times. One end of the junction is discordant with germline, which a read error may explain. V is TRBV9 and J is TRBJ1-2; 9 nucleotides agree with TRBD1. Germline V gene lookup returns CDR1 SGDLS and CDR2 YYNGEE. CDR3 size: 16 residues. In DNA, the CDR3 is TGTGCCAGCAGCGATAAAGAACAGGGGGCTAAATATGGCTACACCTTC. It yields the protein CASSDKEQGAKYGYTF.

This clonotype appeared many times. The rearrangement joins TRBV3-1 to TRBJ2-1; 12 nucleotides match TRBD2. V lost 3 bases, J lost 5 bases, and 8 bases stayed unmatched. CDR1 LGHDT and CDR2 YNNKEL come from the germline V gene (reference sequence). The CDR3 has 17 amino acids. For the CDR3, the DNA is TGTGCCAGCAGCCACGGACTAGCGGGGAGCGCGGACAATGAGCAGTTCTTC. Protein: CASSHGLAGSADNEQFF.

In this sample, this clonotype turned up a few times. CDR3 sequence reads: CASSLVMRDTQYF. The CDR3 DNA sequence: TGTGCCAGCAGCTTAGTCATGCGGGATACGCAGTATTTT. The V and J genes are TRBV7-2 and TRBJ2-3; D gene ambiguous. Germline loops: CDR1 SGHTA, CDR2 FQGNSA. V lost 1 base to trimming and J lost 6 bases, with 8 bases between them. CDR3 length: 13 amino acids.